This T cell receptor beta chain originates from a study of patients and donors after allogeneic stem cell transplantation. This clonotype came up many times. One entry per CDR3 protein, called by TCRdb with MiXCR from the RT-PCR reads. This table has about 23,000 distinct CDR3 sequences, about 30% appearing once. CDR3 size: 17 residues. The V and J ends lost 3 bases and 4 bases respectively, with 20 bases between them. Germline CDR1 SGHRS, CDR2 YFSETQ. What was sequenced was blood, either unsorted or a sorted T cell fraction (not recorded which). The receptor was derived from a human donor who was either an allogeneic HSCT recipient or a stem cell or donor lymphocyte infusion donor (not recorded which). It is not recorded whose cells these are; they may come from a transplant donor. The chain carries TRBV5-1 and TRBJ1-3; D perhaps matches TRBD1 (5 bases). In DNA form, the CDR3 reads TGCGCCAGCAGCTCGTCCGGGGAGGGGAGGAGAGGAAACACCATATATTTT. It encodes CASSSSGEGRRGNTIYF.